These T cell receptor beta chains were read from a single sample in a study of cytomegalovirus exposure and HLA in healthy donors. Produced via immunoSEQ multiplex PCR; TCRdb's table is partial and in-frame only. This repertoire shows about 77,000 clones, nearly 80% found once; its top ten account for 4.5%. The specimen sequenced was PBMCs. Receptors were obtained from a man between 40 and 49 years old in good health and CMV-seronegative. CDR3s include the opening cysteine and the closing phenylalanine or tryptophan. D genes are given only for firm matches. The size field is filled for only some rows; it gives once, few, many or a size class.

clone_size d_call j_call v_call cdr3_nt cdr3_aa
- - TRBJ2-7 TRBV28 TGTGCCAGCAGTTTCCCCCAACAGGGTAGCTCCTACGAGCAGTACTTC CASSFPQQGSSYEQYF
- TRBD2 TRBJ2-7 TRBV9 TGTGCCAGCAGCGAAAGCGGGAATGCCTGGGAGCAGTACTTC CASSESGNAWEQYF
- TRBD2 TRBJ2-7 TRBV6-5 TGTGCCAGCAGCCCGACCGGGACTAGCTCCTACGAGCAGTACTTC CASSPTGTSSYEQYF
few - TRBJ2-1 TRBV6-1 TGTGCCAGCACCCTTGACAGGCGGGAGCAGTTCTTC CASTLDRREQFF
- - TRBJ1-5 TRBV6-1 TGTGCCAGCAATGAAGGGTCTAGCTACAATCAGCCCCAGCATTTT CASNEGSSYNQPQHF
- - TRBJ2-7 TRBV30 TGTGCCTGGAACGGGGACTACGAGCAGTACTTC CAWNGDYEQYF
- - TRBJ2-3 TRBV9 TGTGCCAGCAGCCCACTGCCCACAGATACGCAGTATTTT CASSPLPTDTQYF
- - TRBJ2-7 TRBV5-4 TGTGCCAGCAGCCGGACCGGGACTTCCGCCTACGAGCAGTACTTC CASSRTGTSAYEQYF
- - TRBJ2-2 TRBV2 TGTGCCAGCTGTTCGGGCGGGGAGCTGTTTTTT CASCSGGELFF
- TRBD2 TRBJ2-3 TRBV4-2 TGTGCCAGCAGCCAAAGTGGGGGGGCGGGAGGGCAAGATACGCAGTATTTT CASSQSGGAGGQDTQYF
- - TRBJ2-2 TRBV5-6 TGTGCCAGCAGCTTGTGGCCAAAAAACACCGGGGAGCTGTTTTTT CASSLWPKNTGELFF
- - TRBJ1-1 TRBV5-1 TGCGCCAGCGGTCACAAGAAAAACACTGAAGCTTTCTTT CASGHKKNTEAFF
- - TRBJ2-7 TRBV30 TGTGCCTGGGCACCCTGGTCGGAGTCCGAGCAGTACTTC CAWAPWSESEQYF
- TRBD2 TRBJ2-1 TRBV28 TGTGCCAGCAAGACTAGCGGAGTCTACAATGAGCAGTTCTTC CASKTSGVYNEQFF
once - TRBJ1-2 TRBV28 TGTGCCAGCAGTTTAAGGGCCGACAGGTACACCTTC CASSLRADRYTF
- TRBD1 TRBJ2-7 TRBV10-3 TGTGCCATCACCGACAGGGTTGGCGAGCAGTACTTC CAITDRVGEQYF
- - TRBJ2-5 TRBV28 TGTGCCAGCAGTTTAGGGCTGAAGACCCAGTACTTC CASSLGLKTQYF
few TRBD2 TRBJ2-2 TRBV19 TGTGCCAGTAGCCTCCCAAGCGGGACGAACACCGGGGAGCTGTTTTTT CASSLPSGTNTGELFF
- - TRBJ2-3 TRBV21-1 TGTGCCAGCAGCCGCGGGGGGTTAGGCAGCACAGATACGCAGTATTTT CASSRGGLGSTDTQYF
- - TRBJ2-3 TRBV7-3 TGTGCCAGCAGCCCGGCAGGAGAGGGTGAGGACCTTAGCACAGATACGCAGTATTTT CASSPAGEGEDLSTDTQYF
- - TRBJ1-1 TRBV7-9 TGTGCCAGCAGCACCACTCCAGGATTCATGAACACTGAGGCTTTCTTT CASSTTPGFMNTEAFF
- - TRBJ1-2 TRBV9 TGTGCCAGCAGCTCCGGTACGGTGGGCTACACCTTC CASSSGTVGYTF